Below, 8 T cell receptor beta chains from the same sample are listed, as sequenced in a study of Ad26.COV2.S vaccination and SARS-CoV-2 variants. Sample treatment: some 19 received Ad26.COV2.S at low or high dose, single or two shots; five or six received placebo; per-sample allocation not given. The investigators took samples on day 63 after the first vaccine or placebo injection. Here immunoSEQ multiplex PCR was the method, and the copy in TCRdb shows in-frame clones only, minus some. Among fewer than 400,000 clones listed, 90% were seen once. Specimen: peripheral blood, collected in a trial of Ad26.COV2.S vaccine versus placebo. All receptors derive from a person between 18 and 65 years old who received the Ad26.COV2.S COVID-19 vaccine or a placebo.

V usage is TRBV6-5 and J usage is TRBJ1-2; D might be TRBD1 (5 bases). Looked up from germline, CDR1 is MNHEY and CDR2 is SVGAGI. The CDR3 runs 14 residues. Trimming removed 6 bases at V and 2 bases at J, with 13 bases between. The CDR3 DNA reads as TGTGCCAGCAGCCCGGGCAGGGCCAACTATGGCTACACCTTC. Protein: CASSPGRANYGYTF.

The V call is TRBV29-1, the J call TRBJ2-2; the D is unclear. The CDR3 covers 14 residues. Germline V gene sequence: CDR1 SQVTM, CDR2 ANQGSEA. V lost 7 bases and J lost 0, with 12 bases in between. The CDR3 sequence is CSAPVKANTGELFF. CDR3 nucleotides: TGCAGCGCCCCGGTAAAGGCGAACACCGGGGAGCTGTTTTTT.

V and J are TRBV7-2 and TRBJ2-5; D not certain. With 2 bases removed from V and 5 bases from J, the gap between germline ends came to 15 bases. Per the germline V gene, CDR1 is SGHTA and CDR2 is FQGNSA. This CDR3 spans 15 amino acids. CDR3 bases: TGTGCCAGCAGCTTACCCCAAGGGTACGTGGAGACCCAGTACTTC. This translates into CASSLPQGYVETQYF.

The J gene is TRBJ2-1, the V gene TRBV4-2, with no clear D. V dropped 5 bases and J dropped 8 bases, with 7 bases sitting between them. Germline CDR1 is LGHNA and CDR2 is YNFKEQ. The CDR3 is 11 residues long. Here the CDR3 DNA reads TGTGCCAGCAGCTCGCTATATGAGCAGTTCTTC. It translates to CASSSLYEQFF.

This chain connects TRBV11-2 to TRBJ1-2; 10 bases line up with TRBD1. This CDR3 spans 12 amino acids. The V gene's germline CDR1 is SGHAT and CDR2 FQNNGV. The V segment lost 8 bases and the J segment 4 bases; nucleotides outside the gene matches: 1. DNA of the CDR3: TGTGCCAGCGGGACAGGGGCCTATGGCTACACCTTC. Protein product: CASGTGAYGYTF.

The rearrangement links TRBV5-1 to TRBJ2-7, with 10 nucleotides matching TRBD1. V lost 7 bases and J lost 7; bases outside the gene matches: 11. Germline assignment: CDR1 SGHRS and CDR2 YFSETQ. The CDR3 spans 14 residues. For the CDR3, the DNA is TGCGCCAGCGCCGTGTGGGACAGGGGTCAGGAGCAGTACTTC. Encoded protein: CASAVWDRGQEQYF.

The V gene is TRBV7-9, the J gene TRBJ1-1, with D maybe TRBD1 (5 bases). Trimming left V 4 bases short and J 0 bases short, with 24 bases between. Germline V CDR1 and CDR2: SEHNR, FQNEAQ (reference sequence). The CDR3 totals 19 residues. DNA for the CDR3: TGTGCCAGCAGCTCCACAGTCGGGGACCTTCTAATTTTGAACACTGAAGCTTTCTTT. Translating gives CASSSTVGDLLILNTEAFF.

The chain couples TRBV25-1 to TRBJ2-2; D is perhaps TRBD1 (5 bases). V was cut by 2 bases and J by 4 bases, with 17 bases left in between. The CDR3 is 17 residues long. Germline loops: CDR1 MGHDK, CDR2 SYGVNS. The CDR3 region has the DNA TGTGCCAGCAGTGAAGACGTGGAGAAAAGGGGCACCGGGGAGCTGTTTTTT. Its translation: CASSEDVEKRGTGELFF.